The next 2 T cell receptor beta chains were all read from a single sample in a study of T cell repertoires in cytomegalovirus infection. TCRdb fed the reads into MiXCR, producing one record per CDR3 protein. The data contain 150,000 to 200,000 distinct CDR3 sequences, about 20% of them singletons. Sequenced material: PBMCs. These receptors all come from a human donor in good health (CMV status not recorded). Some clones in this sample may be carry-over from other donors' samples.

This clonotype was seen only a few times. The chain links TRBV20-1 to TRBJ2-7; the match to TRBD2 covers 15 bases. The CDR3 has 16 residues. Germline V CDR1 and CDR2: DFQATT, SNEGSKA (reference sequence). Trimming removed 4 bases from V and 0 bases from J; junction bases left unmatched: 4. CDR3 amino acids: CSAKGTSGRNSYEQYF. The CDR3 DNA reads TGCAGTGCTAAAGGGACTAGCGGGAGGAACTCCTACGAGCAGTACTTC.

The chain has TRBV7-9 and TRBJ2-5; TRBD1 matches at 9 bases. The CDR3 has 17 amino acids. The trim removed 1 base at V and 5 bases at J, leaving 11 bases unmatched. Germline lookup yields CDR1 SEHNR and CDR2 FQNEAQ (reference sequence). The CDR3 coding sequence is TGTGCCAGCAGCTTAGGACAGGGGGTCTTTAGGTCGGAGACCCAGTACTTC. It is translated as CASSLGQGVFRSETQYF. The variable domain in full, completed from reference TRBV7-9 and TRBJ2-5, reads DTGVSQNPRHKITKRGQNVTFRCDPISEHNRLYWYRQTLGQGPEFLTYFQNEAQLEKSRLLSDRFSAERPKGSFSTLEIQRTEQGDSAMYLCASSLGQGVFRSETQYFGPGTRLLVL.